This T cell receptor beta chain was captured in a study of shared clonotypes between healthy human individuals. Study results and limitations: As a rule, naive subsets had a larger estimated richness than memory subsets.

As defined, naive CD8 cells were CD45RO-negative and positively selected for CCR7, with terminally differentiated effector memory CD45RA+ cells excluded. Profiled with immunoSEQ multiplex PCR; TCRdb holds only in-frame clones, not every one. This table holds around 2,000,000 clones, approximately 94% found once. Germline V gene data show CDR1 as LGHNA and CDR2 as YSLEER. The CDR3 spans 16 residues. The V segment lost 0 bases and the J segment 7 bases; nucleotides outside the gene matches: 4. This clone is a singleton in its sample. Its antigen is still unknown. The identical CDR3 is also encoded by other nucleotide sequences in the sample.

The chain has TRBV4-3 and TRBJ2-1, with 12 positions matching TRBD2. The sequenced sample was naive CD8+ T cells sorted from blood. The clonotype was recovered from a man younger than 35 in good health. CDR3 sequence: CASSQDSSGRGNEQFF. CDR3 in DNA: TGCGCCAGCAGCCAAGATTCTAGCGGGAGGGGAAATGAGCAGTTCTTC.